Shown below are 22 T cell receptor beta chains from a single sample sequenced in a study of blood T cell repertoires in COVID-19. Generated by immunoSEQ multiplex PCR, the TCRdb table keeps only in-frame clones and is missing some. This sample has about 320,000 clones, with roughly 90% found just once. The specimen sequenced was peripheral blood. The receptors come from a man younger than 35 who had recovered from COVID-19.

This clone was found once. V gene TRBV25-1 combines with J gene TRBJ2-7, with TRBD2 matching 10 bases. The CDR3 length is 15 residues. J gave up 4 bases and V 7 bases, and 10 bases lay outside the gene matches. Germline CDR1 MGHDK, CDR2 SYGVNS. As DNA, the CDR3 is TGTGCCAGCACCGCATGGGTTAGCGGGAGGTACGAGCAGTACTTC. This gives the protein CASTAWVSGRYEQYF.

The CDR3 DNA reads TGCGCCAGCAGCCAAGACAACTCGAACACCGGGGAGCTGTTTTTT. Amino acid sequence: CASSQDNSNTGELFF. The chain employs TRBV4-3 and TRBJ2-2; D uncertain. The CDR3 consists of 15 residues. Germline V gene data show CDR1 as LGHNA and CDR2 as YSLEER. V was trimmed by 0 bases and J by 0 bases, leaving 5 bases between them.

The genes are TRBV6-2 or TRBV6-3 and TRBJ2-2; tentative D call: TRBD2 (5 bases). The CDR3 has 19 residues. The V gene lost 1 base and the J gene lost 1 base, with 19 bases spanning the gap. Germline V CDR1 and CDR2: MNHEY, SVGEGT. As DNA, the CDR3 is TGTGCCAGCAGTTACTTTGTCCCTGAGGGCCTATGGAACACCGGGGAGCTGTTTTTT. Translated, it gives CASSYFVPEGLWNTGELFF.

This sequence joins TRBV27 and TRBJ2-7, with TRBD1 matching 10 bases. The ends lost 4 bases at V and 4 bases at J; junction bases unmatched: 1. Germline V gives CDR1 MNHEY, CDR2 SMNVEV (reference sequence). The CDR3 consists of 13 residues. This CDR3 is CASSWDRGYEQYF. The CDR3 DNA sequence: TGTGCCAGCAGTTGGGACAGGGGTTACGAGCAGTACTTC.

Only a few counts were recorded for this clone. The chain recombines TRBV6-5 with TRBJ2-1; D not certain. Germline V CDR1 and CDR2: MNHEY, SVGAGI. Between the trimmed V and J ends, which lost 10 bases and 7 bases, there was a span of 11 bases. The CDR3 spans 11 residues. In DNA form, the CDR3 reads TGTGCCACCTACTCGGGTAATGAGCAGTTCTTC. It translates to CATYSGNEQFF.

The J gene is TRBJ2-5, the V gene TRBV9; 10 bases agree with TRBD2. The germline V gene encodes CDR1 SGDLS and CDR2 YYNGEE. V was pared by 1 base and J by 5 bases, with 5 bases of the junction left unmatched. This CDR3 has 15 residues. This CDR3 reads CASSVSGAGGETQYF. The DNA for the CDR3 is TGTGCCAGCAGCGTAAGTGGAGCGGGAGGGGAGACCCAGTACTTC.

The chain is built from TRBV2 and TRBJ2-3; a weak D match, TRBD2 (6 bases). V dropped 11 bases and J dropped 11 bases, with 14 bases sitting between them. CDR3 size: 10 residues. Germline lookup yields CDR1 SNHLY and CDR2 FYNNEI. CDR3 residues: CALGGPEQYF. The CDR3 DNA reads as TGTGCCCTCGGGGGACCAGAGCAGTATTTT.

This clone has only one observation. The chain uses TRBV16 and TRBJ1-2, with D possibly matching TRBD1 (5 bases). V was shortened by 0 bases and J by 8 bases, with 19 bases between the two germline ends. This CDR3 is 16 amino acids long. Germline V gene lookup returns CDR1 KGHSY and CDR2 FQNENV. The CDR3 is CASSQSGLDSRRGYTF. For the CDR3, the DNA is TGTGCCAGCAGCCAATCCGGGTTAGACAGCCGTAGGGGCTACACCTTC.

The CDR3 DNA sequence: TGTGCCACCAGAGAGGCCTCGGGAGCCGGGGAGCTGTTTTTT. Residues: CATREASGAGELFF. The V and J genes are TRBV15 and TRBJ2-2, with a weak D call TRBD2 (6 bases). The CDR3 consists of 14 residues. The V gene lost 6 bases and the J gene lost 6 bases, with 14 bases spanning the gap. Germline V gene lookup returns CDR1 LNHNV and CDR2 YYDKDF (reference sequence).

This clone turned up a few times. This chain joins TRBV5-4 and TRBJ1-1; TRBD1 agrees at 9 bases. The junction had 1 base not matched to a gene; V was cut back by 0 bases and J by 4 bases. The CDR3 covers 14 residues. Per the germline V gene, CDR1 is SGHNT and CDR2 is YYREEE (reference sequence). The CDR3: CASSLEQGATEAFF. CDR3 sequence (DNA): TGTGCCAGCAGCTTGGAACAGGGGGCCACTGAAGCTTTCTTT. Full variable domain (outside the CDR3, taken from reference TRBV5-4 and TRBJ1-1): ETGVTQSPTHLIKTRGQQVTLRCSSQSGHNTVSWYQQALGQGPQFIFQYYREEENGRGNFPPRFSGLQFPNYSSELNVNALELDDSALYLCASSLEQGATEAFFGQGTRLTVV.

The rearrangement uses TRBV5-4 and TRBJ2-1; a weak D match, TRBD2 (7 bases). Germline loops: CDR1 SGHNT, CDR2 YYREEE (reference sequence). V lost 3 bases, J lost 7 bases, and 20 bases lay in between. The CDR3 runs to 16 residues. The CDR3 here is CASSYPLEGGLNEQFF. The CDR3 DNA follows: TGTGCCAGCAGCTACCCCCTGGAGGGGGGGTTGAATGAGCAGTTCTTC. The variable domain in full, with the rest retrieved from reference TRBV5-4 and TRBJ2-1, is ETGVTQSPTHLIKTRGQQVTLRCSSQSGHNTVSWYQQALGQGPQFIFQYYREEENGRGNFPPRFSGLQFPNYSSELNVNALELDDSALYLCASSYPLEGGLNEQFFGPGTRLTVL.

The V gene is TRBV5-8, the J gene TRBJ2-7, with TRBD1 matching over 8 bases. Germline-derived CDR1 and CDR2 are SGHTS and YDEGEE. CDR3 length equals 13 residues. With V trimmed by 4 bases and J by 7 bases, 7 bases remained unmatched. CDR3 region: CASSEGQVWEQYF. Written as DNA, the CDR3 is TGTGCCAGCAGCGAGGGACAGGTGTGGGAGCAGTACTTC.

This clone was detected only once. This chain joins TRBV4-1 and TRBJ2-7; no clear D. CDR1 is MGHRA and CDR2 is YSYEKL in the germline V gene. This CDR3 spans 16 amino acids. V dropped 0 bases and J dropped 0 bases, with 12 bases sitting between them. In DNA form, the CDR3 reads TGCGCCAGCAGCCAAGATCATAACCCTAGCTCCTACGAGCAGTACTTC. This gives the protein CASSQDHNPSSYEQYF.

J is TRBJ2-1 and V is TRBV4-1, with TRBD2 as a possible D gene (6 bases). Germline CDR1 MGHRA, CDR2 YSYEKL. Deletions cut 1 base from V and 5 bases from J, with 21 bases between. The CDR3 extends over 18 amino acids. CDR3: CASSQVTGVDRWDNEQFF. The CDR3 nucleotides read TGCGCCAGCAGCCAAGTAACGGGGGTAGATCGATGGGACAATGAGCAGTTCTTC.

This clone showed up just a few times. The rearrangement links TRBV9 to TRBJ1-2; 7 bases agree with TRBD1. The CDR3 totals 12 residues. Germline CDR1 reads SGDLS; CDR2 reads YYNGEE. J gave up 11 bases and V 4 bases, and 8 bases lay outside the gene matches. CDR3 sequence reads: CASSQNSGGYTF. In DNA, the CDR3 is TGTGCCAGCAGCCAAAACTCAGGGGGTTACACCTTC.

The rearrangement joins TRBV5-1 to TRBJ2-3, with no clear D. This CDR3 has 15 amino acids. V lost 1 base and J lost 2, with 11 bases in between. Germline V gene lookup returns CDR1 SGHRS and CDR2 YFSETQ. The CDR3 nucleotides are TGCGCCAGCAGCTTGACCGGGTCCTCCACAGATACGCAGTATTTT. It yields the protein CASSLTGSSTDTQYF.

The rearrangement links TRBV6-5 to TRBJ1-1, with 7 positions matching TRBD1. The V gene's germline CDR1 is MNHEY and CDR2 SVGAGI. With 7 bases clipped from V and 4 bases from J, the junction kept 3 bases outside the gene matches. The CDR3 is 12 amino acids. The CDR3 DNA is TGTGCCAGCACCTCAGGGGGCACTGAAGCTTTCTTT. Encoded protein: CASTSGGTEAFF.

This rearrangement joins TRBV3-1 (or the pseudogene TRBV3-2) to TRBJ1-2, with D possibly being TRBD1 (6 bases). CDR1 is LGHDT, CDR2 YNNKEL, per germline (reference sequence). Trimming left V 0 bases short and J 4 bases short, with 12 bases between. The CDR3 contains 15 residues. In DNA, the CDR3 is TGTGCCAGCAGCCAAGAGAGGAACAGGGCCTATGGCTACACCTTC. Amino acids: CASSQERNRAYGYTF.

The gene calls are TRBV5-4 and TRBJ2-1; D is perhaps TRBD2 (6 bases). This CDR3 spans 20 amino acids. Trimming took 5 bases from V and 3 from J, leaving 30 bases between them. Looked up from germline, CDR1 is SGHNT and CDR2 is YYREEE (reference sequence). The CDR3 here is CASRFSDVAGPSLFYNEQFF. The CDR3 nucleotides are TGTGCCAGCAGATTTTCTGACGTGGCGGGGCCTTCCCTGTTCTACAATGAGCAGTTCTTC.

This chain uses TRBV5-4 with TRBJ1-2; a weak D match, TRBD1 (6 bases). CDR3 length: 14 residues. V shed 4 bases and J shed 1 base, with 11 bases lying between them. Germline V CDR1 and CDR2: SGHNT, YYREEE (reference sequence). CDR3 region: CASSAWTDNYGYTF. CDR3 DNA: TGTGCCAGCAGCGCCTGGACAGATAACTATGGCTACACCTTC.

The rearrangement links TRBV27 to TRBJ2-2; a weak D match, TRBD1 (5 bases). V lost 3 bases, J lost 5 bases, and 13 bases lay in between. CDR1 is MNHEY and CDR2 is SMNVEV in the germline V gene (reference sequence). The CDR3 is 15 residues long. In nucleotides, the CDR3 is TGTGCCAGCAGTTTTAGATGGGGCGAGACCGGGGAGCTGTTTTTT. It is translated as CASSFRWGETGELFF.

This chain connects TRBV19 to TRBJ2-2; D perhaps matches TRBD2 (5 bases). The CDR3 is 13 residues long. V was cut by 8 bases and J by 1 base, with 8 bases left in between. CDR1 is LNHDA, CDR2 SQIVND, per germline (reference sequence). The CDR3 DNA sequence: TGTGCCAGTCGAGGGATGAACACCGGGGAGCTGTTTTTT. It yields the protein CASRGMNTGELFF. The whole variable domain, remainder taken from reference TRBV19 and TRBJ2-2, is DGGITQSPKYLFRKEGQNVTLSCEQNLNHDAMYWYRQDPGQGLRLIYYSQIVNDFQKGDIAEGYSVSREKKESFPLTVTSAQKNPTAFYLCASRGMNTGELFFGEGSRLTVL.